The T cell receptor beta chain described here comes from a study of graft-versus-host responses after intestinal transplantation (dated by TCRdb to 2020 to 2022). Concerning the study at large: The transplants that recipients got were multivisceral, liver-intestinal, or isolated intestinal. All recipients received anti-thymocyte globulin induction followed by maintenance tacrolimus and steroids for approximately 3 years. Bulk TCR-beta CDR3 sequencing was used to track graft-versus-host and host-versus-graft alloreactive T cell clones in the graft, circulation and bone marrow after intestinal transplantation. To identify alloreactive clones, pre-transplant mixed lymphocyte reaction products were sequenced and compared with unstimulated pre-transplant donor and recipient T cells. The cohort enrolled roughly 25 intestinal transplant recipients including one retransplant, and a few patients lacking pretransplant specimens were excluded. Donor T cell macrochimerism was defined as a peak of at least 4% donor T cells among recipient peripheral blood mononuclear cells. Rather than being sequenced by the commercial service, samples from a few later patients were sequenced in-house on an Illumina MiSeq and processed with MiXCR.

Remarks on this clone: Its antigen is currently not known. No base quality values were provided; no much bigger clone lies one nucleotide off.

Blood samples were collected up to 4 times in the first month after transplant and then at least monthly when available. Spanning cysteine to phenylalanine, the CDR3 consists of 15 amino acids. Just the 45-base CDR3 DNA is kept, in frame starting at base 1. Compared with germline, V lacks 6 bases and J lacks 7 bases; bases without a gene match: 4. CDR1 and CDR2 are read off the germline V gene (reference sequence) as MNHNY and SVGAGI. To prepare the library, the immunoSEQ multiplex PCR assay was applied. For most patients, genomic DNA was subjected to high-throughput TCR-beta CDR3 sequencing by Adaptive Biotechnologies. The study's own analysis went as follows. TCR sequencing data were retrieved from Adaptive's ImmunoSEQ software for 15 to 20 patients, whereas three other patients were processed with MiXCR and VDJtools. Because the origin of CDR3 nucleotide sequences shared between donor and recipient could not be assigned, those sequences were removed. Alloreactive clones required at least 2-fold expansion over unstimulated cells and minimum CFSE-low frequency of 0.002% (template counts) or 0.001% (read counts). Clones detected in sequenced pre-transplant spleen, lymph node, or MLR CFSE-low populations of the donor or recipient were defined as mappable. Cumulative frequency of alloreactive clones was calculated as a percentage of all sequences weighted by copy number. TCRdb retrieved this table from immuneACCESS and kept in-frame rearrangements only. Not all clones are present; in checked studies, unresolved V genes account for under half, and no reason is known for the remainder. For V, J and clone size, that table is used; D and trimming come from the DNA. The sample records some 31,000 clones, 70% to 90% of which are singletons. In total, the top ten clones hold around 10% of the sample.

Study-wide findings and limitations: Early after transplant, peak levels of circulating GvH clones were associated with declines in HvG clones. High GvH to HvG T cell clonal ratios were observed in the allografts of patients with donor T cell macrochimerism. GvH clones were detected in recipient bone marrow, and some appeared earlier in ileal mucosa or blood, consistent with an intestinal mucosal origin. The relatively low number and heterogeneity of intestinal transplant patients limited the conclusions.

This chain is built from TRBV6-6 and TRBJ2-2; 14 of the junction bases match TRBD2. The sequence derives from a human patient who received an intestinal transplant, so some T cells may come from the graft donor. The source material was PBMCs, sampled around 480 days after intestinal transplantation. The CDR3 region reads CASSNGLAGGGELFF. The DNA sequence follows: TGTGCCAGCAGCAACGGACTAGCGGGAGGCGGGGAGCTGTTTTTT.